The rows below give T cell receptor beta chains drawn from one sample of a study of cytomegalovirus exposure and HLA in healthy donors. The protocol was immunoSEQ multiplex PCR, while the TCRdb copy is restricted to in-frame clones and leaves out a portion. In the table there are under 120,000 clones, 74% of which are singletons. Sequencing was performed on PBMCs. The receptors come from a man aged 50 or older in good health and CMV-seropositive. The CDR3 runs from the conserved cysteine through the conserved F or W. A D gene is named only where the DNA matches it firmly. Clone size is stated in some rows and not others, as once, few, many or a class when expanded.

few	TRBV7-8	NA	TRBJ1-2	TGTGCCAGCAGCCCCGGGGATGGGGTCCACTATGGCTACACCTTC	CASSPGDGVHYGYTF
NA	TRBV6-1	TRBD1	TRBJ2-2	TGTGCCAGCACGACCATAGACAGGGCCACCGGGGAGCTGTTTTTT	CASTTIDRATGELFF
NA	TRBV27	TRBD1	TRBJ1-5	TGTGCCAGCAGTCCCAGGGGGGCAGGGGGCCATCAGCCCCAGCATTTT	CASSPRGAGGHQPQHF
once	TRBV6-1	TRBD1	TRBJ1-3	TGTGCCAGCAGCTCAGGGGGTTCAGGAAACACCATATATTTT	CASSSGGSGNTIYF
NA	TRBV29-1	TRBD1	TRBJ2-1	TGCAGCGTTGAAACGGGGGACAGGGCTGGTGGTGAGCAGTTCTTC	CSVETGDRAGGEQFF
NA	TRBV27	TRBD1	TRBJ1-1	TGTGCCAGCAGTTTATTTCGGGGACAGGGTGGGAACACTGAAGCTTTCTTT	CASSLFRGQGGNTEAFF
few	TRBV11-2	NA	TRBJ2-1	TGTGCCAGCAGCTTAGGCCCGGCTAGCTCTTCCCGCGGTGAGCAGTTCTTC	CASSLGPASSSRGEQFF
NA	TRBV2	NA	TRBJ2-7	TGTGCCAGCAGCAAAGCACTACTCTACGAGCAGTACTTC	CASSKALLYEQYF
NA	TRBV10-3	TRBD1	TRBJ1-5	TGTGCCATCAGTGGTGACAGGGAGAGCAATCAGCCCCAGCATTTT	CAISGDRESNQPQHF
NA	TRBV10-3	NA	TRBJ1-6	TGTGCCATCAGTGAGTCGTTGGACTTGAGCTCCTATAATTCACCCCTCCACTTT	CAISESLDLSSYNSPLHF
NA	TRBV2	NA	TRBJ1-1	TGTGCCAGCGGTACCCGGGGGGACGCTGAAGCTTTCTTT	CASGTRGDAEAFF
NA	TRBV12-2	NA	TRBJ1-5	TGTGCAAGTCGCTTAAAGGTGACAGTTTACAATCAGCCCCAGCATTTT	CASRLKVTVYNQPQHF
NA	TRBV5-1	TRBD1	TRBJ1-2	TGCGCCAGCAGCTCTCAGGGGGTGGGCTATGGCTACACCTTC	CASSSQGVGYGYTF
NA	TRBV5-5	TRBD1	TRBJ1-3	TGTGCCAGCAACCCGACAGGGGGAAACACCATATATTTT	CASNPTGGNTIYF
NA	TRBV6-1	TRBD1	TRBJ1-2	TGTGCCAGCAGTGCTCCAGGGGGCCACTATGGCTACACCTTC	CASSAPGGHYGYTF
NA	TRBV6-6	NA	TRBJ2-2	TGTGCCAGCAGTTACTCGGCCCTCCGCGGCACCGGGGAGCTGTTTTTT	CASSYSALRGTGELFF
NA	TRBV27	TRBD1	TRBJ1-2	TGTGCCAGCAGTCTAACGTACAGGGGGAACTATGGCTACACCTTC	CASSLTYRGNYGYTF
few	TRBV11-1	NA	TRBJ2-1	TGTGCCAGCAGCTTTGGGGCAGAGGAGCAGTTCTTC	CASSFGAEEQFF
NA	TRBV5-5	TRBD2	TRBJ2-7	TGTGCCAGCAGGTCGGGCACTAGCGGGTATTACTCCTACGAGCAGTACTTC	CASRSGTSGYYSYEQYF
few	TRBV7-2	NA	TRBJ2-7	TGTGCCAGCAGCTTTACAGGGACTAACGAGCAGTACTTC	CASSFTGTNEQYF
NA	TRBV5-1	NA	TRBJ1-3	TGCGCCAGCAGCTTGGGGGACACGGGAAACACCATATATTTT	CASSLGDTGNTIYF
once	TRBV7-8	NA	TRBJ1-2	TGTGCCAGCAGCTTAAGGGACAATCTAGGCTACACCTTC	CASSLRDNLGYTF
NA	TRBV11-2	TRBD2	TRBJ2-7	TGTGCCAGCAGCATCTCCGGGACTAGCGGCCAATACGAGCAGTACTTC	CASSISGTSGQYEQYF
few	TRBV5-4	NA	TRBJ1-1	TGTGCCAGCACCCCGAGTGGGGGCTCCATGAAAGCTTTCTTT	CASTPSGGSMKAFF
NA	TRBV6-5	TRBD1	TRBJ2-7	TGTGCCAGCAGTGGACAGGGGGTTGACGAGCAGTACTTC	CASSGQGVDEQYF
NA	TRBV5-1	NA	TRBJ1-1	TGCGCCAGCAGCTTGAGCGGGAGCTTGAACACTGAAGCTTTCTTT	CASSLSGSLNTEAFF
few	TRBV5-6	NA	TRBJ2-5	TGTGCCAGCAGCTTGTCTCGTAAAGAGACCCAGTACTTC	CASSLSRKETQYF
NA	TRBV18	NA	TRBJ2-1	TGTGCCAGCTCACCGGGAGTCCCCGAGCAGTTCTTC	CASSPGVPEQFF
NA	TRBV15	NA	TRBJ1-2	TGTGCCACCCGGCCATCGACTATTAACTATGGCTACACCTTC	CATRPSTINYGYTF
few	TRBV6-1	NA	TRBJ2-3	TGTGCCAGCAGTGAATATCCAGACATTAAACTCACAGATACGCAGTATTTT	CASSEYPDIKLTDTQYF
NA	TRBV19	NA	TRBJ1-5	TGTGCCAGTAGTCCTACGAATCAGCCCCAGCATTTT	CASSPTNQPQHF
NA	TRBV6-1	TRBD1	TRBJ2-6	TGTGCCAGCAGTGTTAGGACAGGGACACGCTCTGGGGCCAACGTCCTGACTTTC	CASSVRTGTRSGANVLTF
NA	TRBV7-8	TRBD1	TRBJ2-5	TGTGCGTCCGGGACAGGGGTGGCGAGTAACAAAGAGACCCAGTACTTC	CASGTGVASNKETQYF
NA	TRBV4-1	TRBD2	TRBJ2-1	TGCGCCAGCAGCCAAGACCGGACTAGCGGGAGAAATGAGCAGTTCTTC	CASSQDRTSGRNEQFF
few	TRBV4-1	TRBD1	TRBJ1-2	TGCGCCAGCAGCCGACCGACAGGGGCTGGCTACACCTTC	CASSRPTGAGYTF
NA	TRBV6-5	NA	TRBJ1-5	TGTGCCAGCACGACCGACAGGTTCAATCAGCCCCAGCATTTT	CASTTDRFNQPQHF
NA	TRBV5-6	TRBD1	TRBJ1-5	TGTGCCAGCAGCTCCGGGACAGGGGGATATAGCAATCAGCCCCAGCATTTT	CASSSGTGGYSNQPQHF
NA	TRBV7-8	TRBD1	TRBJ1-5	TGTGCCAGCAGCCTCAGGGACAGCCGCAATCAGCCCCAGCATTTT	CASSLRDSRNQPQHF
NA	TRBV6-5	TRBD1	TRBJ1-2	TGTGCCAGCACTAGACAGGGGGCCGATGGCTACACCTTC	CASTRQGADGYTF
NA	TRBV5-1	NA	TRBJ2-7	TGCGCCAGCAGCTTGTTATCCAGGGAAAGCTCCTACGAGCAGTACTTC	CASSLLSRESSYEQYF
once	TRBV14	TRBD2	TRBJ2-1	TGTGCCAGCAGCCAGGGACTAGCGGGAGTTGAGCAGTTCTTC	CASSQGLAGVEQFF
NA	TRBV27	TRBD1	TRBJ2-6	TGTGCCAGCAGTTTATCGAAGACAGGGCTTAGCCCTGGGGCCAACGGCCTGACTTTC	CASSLSKTGLSPGANGLTF
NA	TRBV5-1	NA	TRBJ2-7	TGCGCCAGCAGCTTGAGCGGAGATTCCTACGAGCAGTACTTC	CASSLSGDSYEQYF
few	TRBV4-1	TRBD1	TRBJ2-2	TGCGCCAGCAGCCTAGGGGGCCGGGGCGTCGGGGAGCTGTTTTTT	CASSLGGRGVGELFF
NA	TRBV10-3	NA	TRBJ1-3	TGTGCCATCAGTGAGTCAGCCTTCTCTGGAAACACCATATATTTT	CAISESAFSGNTIYF
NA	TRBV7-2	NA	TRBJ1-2	TGTGCCAGCAGCTCGACCCCCCCAGGCAGCTATGGCTACACCTTC	CASSSTPPGSYGYTF
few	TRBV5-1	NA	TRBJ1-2	TGCGCCAGCAGCGTCGGGGGGTCAGCTAACTATGGCTACACCTTC	CASSVGGSANYGYTF
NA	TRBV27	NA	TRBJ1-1	TGTGCCAGCAGTCCCTCGCGGACTGAAGCTTTCTTT	CASSPSRTEAFF
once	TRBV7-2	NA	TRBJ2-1	TGTGCCAGCAGCTTAGCGGAGCCCAATGAGCAGTTCTTC	CASSLAEPNEQFF
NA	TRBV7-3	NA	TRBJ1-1	TGTGCCAGCACCTTATATCGTGGACAGCTTCTGAACACTGAAGCTTTCTTT	CASTLYRGQLLNTEAFF
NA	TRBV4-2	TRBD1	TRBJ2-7	TGTGCCAGTACCAGGACAGGGGGCTCCTACGAGCAGTACTTC	CASTRTGGSYEQYF
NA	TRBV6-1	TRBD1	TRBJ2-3	TGTGCCAGCAGTGCCATGGGACAGACCAGCACAGATACGCAGTATTTT	CASSAMGQTSTDTQYF
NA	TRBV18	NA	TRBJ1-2	TGTGCCAGCTCACCACAAATGGACAGCGGTGACAACTATGGCTACACCTTC	CASSPQMDSGDNYGYTF
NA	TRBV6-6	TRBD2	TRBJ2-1	TGTGCCAGCATGACCGGGACTAGCGGCCACAATGAGCAGTTCTTC	CASMTGTSGHNEQFF
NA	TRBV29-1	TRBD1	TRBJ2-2	TGCAGCGCCTATTTGACAGGGGTAGTAGGGGAGCTGTTTTTT	CSAYLTGVVGELFF